This T cell receptor (beta chain) is drawn from a study of OX40 agonist ivuxolimab in advanced cancers. Study results and caveats: Certain nonresponding patients likewise had low normalized T-cell clonal expansion. The investigators did not determine what antigen specificity the expanded peripheral T cells had.

Patients were ruled out by autoimmune disease history or systemic immunosuppression. CDR3 length equals 17 residues. CDR1 and CDR2 (germline): SGHNT, YYREEE (reference sequence). Trimming pared 0 bases from V and 0 bases from J, leaving 12 bases between. For this clone: Its antigen is still unknown.

TCRdb's copy holds only in-frame clones and misses some; the assay was immunoSEQ multiplex PCR. The sample shows nearly 55,000 clones, about four fifths of them seen only once. The chain employs TRBV5-4 and TRBJ2-2, with TRBD1 as a possible D gene (7 bases). The source of this sequence is an adult with an advanced solid tumor such as melanoma, head and neck, liver or kidney cancer. The sequencing used CD4+ or CD8+ T cells sorted from blood, collected in a trial of the OX40 agonist ivuxolimab. CDR3 in DNA: TGTGCCAGCAGCTTGGCGCGGGACAGTTCGAACACCGGGGAGCTGTTTTTT. Amino acid sequence: CASSLARDSSNTGELFF.